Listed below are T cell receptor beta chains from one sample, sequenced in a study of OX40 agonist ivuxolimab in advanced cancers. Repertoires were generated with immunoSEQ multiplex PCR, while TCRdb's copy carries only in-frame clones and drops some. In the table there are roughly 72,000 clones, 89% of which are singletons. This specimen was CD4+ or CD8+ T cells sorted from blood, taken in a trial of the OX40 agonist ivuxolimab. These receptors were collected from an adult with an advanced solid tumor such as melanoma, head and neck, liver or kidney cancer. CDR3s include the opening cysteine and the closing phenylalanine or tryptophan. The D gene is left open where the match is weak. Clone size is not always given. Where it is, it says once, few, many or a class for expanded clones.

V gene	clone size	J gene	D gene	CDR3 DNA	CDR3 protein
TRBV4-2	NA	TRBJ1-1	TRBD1	TGTGCCAGCAGCCAAGCAGACAGGGATTTGAACACTGAAGCTTTCTTT	CASSQADRDLNTEAFF
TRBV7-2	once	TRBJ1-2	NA	TGTGCCAGCAGCCCCGGGACATTCCTGGGGAATGGCTACACCTTC	CASSPGTFLGNGYTF
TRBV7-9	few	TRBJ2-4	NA	TGTGCCAGCAGCTTAGAAGGGGTTGCGAACATTCAGTACTTC	CASSLEGVANIQYF
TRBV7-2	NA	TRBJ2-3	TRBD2	TGTGCCAGCAGCTCCCTAGCGGGAGGGCCAGATACGCAGTATTTT	CASSSLAGGPDTQYF
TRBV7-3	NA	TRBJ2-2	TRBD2	TGTGCCAGCAGCTTCCTGACTAGCGGGGACAACACCGGGGAGCTGTTTTTT	CASSFLTSGDNTGELFF
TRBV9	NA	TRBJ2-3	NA	TGTGCCAGCAGCGTAGTAGCTCTGGGGGCAGATACGCAGTATTTT	CASSVVALGADTQYF
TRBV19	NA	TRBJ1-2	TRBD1	TGTGCCAGTAGTATAGTCCGGGACAGGGTACCCAAAAACTATGGCTACACCTTC	CASSIVRDRVPKNYGYTF
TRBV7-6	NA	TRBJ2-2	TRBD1	TGTGCCAGCATCCCCTCCGGGACAGGGGTCACCGGGGAGCTGTTTTTT	CASIPSGTGVTGELFF
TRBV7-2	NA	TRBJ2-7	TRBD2	TGTGCCAGCAGCTTAGTAACTAGCGGGGCCAGGGAGCAGTACTTC	CASSLVTSGAREQYF
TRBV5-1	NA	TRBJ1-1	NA	TGCGCCAGCAGCGATCAGGGAGACACTGAAGCTTTCTTT	CASSDQGDTEAFF
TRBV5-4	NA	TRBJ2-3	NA	TGTGCCAGCAGCTTGGGGGGCAGGGGGGCGAATACGCAGTATTTT	CASSLGGRGANTQYF
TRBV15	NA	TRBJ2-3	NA	TGTGCCACCAGAGACTCAGATACGCAGTATTTT	CATRDSDTQYF
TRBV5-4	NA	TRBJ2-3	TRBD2	TGTGCCAGCAGACCTCGGGTAGCGGGGGGCGGGGGAGATACGCAGTATTTT	CASRPRVAGGGGDTQYF
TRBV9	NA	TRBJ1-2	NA	TGTGCCAGCAGCGACAGCTTCCGGGGCTATGGCTACACCTTC	CASSDSFRGYGYTF
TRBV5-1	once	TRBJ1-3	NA	TGCGCCAGCAGCGACGAGGCTACTGGAAACACCATATATTTT	CASSDEATGNTIYF
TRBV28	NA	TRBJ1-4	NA	TGTGCCAGCAGTTCCCCCGGGAGAGGGGAAAAACTGTTTTTT	CASSSPGRGEKLFF
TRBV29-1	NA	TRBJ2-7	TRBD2	TGCAGCGTTCGTAGCGGGAGCGCCTACGAGCAGTACTTC	CSVRSGSAYEQYF
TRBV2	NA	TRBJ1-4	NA	TGTGCCAGCAGTGAGTTCAGAGTTAATGAAAAACTGTTTTTT	CASSEFRVNEKLFF
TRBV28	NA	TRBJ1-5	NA	TGTGCCAGCAGTTTATTACTGGCAGGGGCTTTCAATCAGCCCCAGCATTTT	CASSLLLAGAFNQPQHF
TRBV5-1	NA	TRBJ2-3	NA	TGCGCCAGCAGAAGCAGGGCAATCACAGATACGCAGTATTTT	CASRSRAITDTQYF
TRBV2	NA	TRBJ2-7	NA	TGTGCCAGCAGTGAACCTTTCTCCTACGAGCAGTACTTC	CASSEPFSYEQYF
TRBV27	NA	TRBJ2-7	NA	TGTGCCAGCAGTGTAGGCTACGCTTACGAGCAGTACTTC	CASSVGYAYEQYF
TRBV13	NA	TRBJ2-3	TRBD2	TGTGCCAGCAGTTCTCTAGCGGGGTTCACAGATACGCAGTATTTT	CASSSLAGFTDTQYF
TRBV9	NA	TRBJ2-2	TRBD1	TGTGCCAGCAGCCCAATTGGGACAGGGGGCACCGGGGAGCTGTTTTTT	CASSPIGTGGTGELFF
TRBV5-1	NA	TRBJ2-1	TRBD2	TGCGCCAGCAGCTGGGGGGCTAGCGGGGAGTTCAATGAGCAGTTCTTC	CASSWGASGEFNEQFF
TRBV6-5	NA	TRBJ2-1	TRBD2	TGTGCCAGCAGAAGACCAGCGGGGGGGCCAAATGAGCAGTTCTTC	CASRRPAGGPNEQFF
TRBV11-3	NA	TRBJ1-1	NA	TGTGCCAGCAGCTCCCTGGGGGGTGAAGCTTTCTTT	CASSSLGGEAFF
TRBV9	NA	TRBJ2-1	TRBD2	TGTGCCAGCAGCGTAGTTCCAGCGGGAAGCCGCAATGAGCAGTTCTTC	CASSVVPAGSRNEQFF
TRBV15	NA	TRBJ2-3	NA	TGTGCCACCAGCAGAGATCAAGAGGATACGCAGTATTTT	CATSRDQEDTQYF